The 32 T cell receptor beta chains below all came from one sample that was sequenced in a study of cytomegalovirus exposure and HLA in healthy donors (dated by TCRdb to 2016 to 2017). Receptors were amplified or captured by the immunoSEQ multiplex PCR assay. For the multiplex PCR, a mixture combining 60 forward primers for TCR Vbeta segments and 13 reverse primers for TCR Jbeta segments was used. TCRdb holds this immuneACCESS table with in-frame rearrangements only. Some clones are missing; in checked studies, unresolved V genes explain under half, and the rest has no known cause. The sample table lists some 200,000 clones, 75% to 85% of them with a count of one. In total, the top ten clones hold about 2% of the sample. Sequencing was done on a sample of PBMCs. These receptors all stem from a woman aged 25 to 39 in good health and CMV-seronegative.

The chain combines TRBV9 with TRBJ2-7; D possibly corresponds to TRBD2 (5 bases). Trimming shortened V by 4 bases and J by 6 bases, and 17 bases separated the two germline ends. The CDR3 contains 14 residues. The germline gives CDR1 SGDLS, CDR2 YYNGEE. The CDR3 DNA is TGTGCCAGCAGCCCCCGTGTCGGGGTCAGCGAGCAGTACTTC. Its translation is CASSPRVGVSEQYF.

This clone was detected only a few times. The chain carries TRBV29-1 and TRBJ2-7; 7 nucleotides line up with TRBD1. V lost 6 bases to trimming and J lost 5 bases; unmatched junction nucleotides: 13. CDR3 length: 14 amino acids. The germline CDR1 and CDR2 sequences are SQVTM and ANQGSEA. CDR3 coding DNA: TGCAGCGTCGCCGTGACGGGACAGAGCCACGAGCAGTACTTC. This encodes CSVAVTGQSHEQYF.

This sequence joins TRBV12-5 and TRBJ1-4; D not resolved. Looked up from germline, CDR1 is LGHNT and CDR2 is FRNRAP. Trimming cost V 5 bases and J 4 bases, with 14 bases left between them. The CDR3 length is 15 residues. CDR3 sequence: CASGPRPRDNEKLFF. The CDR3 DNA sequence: TGTGCTAGTGGTCCGCGACCGAGGGATAATGAAAAACTGTTTTTT.

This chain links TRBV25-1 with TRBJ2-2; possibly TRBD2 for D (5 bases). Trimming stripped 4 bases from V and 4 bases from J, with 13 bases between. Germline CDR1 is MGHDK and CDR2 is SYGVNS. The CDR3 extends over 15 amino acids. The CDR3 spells CASSGAAGGTGELFF. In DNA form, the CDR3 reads TGTGCCAGCAGTGGAGCCGCGGGCGGCACCGGGGAGCTGTTTTTT.

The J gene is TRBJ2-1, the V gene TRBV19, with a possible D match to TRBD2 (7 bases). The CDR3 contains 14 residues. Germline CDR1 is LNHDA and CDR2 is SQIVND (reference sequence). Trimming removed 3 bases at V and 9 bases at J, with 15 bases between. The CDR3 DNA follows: TGTGCCAGTAGTATTATGGGCGGGGGCACTGAGCAGTTCTTC. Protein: CASSIMGGGTEQFF.

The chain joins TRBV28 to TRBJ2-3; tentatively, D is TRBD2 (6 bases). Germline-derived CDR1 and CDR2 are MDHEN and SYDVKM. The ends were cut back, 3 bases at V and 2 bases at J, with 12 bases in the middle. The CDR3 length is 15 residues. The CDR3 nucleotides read TGTGCCAGCAGTTTCTTCCTAGCGACCACAGATACGCAGTATTTT. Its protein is CASSFFLATTDTQYF.

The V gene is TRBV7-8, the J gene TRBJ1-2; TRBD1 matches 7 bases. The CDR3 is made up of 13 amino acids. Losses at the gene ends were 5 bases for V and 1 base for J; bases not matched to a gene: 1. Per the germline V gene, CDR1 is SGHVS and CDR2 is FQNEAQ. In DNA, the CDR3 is TGTGCCAGCAGCCGACAGGGTAACTATGGCTACACCTTC. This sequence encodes CASSRQGNYGYTF.

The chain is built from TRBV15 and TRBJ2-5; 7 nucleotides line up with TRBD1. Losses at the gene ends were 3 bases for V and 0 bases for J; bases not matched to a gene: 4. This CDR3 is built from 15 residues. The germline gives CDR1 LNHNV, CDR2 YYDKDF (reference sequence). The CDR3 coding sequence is TGTGCCACCAGCAGGGAACAGGGGTACCAAGAGACCCAGTACTTC. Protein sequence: CATSREQGYQETQYF.

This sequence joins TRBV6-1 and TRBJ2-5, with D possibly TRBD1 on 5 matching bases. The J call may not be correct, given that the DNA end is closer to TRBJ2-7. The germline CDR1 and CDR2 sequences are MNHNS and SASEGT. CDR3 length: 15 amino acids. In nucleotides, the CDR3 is TGTGCCAGCAGTGAAGCCGGGTCAGGGAAGGACGAGCAGTACTTC. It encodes CASSEAGSGKDEQYF.

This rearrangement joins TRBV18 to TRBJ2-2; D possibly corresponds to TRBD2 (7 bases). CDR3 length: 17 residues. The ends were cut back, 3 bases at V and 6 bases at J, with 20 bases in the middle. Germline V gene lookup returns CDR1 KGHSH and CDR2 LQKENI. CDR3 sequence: CASSPQGGGSFAGELFF. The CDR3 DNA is TGTGCCAGCTCACCCCAGGGAGGGGGTTCGTTTGCCGGGGAGCTGTTTTTT.

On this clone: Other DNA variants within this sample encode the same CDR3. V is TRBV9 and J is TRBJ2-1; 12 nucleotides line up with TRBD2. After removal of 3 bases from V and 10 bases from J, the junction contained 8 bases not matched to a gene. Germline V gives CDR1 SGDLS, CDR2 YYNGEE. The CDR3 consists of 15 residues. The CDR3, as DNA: TGTGCCAGCAGCGGTTCACTAGCGGGAGGCCCGGAGCAGTTCTTC. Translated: CASSGSLAGGPEQFF.

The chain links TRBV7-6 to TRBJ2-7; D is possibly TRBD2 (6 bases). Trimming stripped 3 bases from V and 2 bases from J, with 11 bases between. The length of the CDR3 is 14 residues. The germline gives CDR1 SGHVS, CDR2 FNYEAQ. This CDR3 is CASSFDTGAYEQYF. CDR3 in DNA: TGTGCCAGCAGCTTTGACACGGGAGCCTACGAGCAGTACTTC.

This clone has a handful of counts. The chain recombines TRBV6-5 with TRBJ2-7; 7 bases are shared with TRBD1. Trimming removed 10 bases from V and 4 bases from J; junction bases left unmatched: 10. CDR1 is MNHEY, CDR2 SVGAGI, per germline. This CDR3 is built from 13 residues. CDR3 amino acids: CATRRTGGYEQYF. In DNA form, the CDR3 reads TGTGCCACCAGGCGGACAGGCGGATACGAGCAGTACTTC.

The CDR3 region has the DNA TGCGCCAGCAGCCCAAACCCGGGACGGGGGACGAAGGCTGAAGCTTTCTTT. It is translated as CASSPNPGRGTKAEAFF. This sequence joins TRBV5-1 and TRBJ1-1; a weak D match, TRBD1 (5 bases). This CDR3 comprises 17 residues. CDR1 SGHRS and CDR2 YFSETQ come from the germline V gene. V lost 4 bases and J lost 6, with 25 bases in between.

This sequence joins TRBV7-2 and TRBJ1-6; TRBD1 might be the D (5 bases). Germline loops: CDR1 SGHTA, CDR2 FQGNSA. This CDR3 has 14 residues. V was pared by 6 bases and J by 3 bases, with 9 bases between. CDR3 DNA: TGTGCCAGCAGTGGGGGGGGCTATAATTCACCCCTCCACTTT. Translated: CASSGGGYNSPLHF. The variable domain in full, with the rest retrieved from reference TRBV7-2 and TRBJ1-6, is GAGVSQSPSNKVTEKGKDVELRCDPISGHTALYWYRQSLGQGLEFLIYFQGNSAPDKSGLPSDRFSAERTGGSVSTLTIQRTQQEDSAVYLCASSGGGYNSPLHFGNGTRLTVT.

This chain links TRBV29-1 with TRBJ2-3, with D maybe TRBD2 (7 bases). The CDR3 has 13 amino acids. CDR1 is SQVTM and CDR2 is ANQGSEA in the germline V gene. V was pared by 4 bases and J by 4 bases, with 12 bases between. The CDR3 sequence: CSVASGGSDTQYF. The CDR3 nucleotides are TGCAGCGTTGCCTCGGGGGGCTCAGATACGCAGTATTTT.

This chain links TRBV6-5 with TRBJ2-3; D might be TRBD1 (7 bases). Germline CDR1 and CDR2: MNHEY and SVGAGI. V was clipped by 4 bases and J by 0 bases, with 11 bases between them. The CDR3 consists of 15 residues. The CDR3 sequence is CASSSAGGSTDTQYF. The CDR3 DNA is TGTGCCAGCAGTTCCGCAGGGGGGAGCACAGATACGCAGTATTTT.

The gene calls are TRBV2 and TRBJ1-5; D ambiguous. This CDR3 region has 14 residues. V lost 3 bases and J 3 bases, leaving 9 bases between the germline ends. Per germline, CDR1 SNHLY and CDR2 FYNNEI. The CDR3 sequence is CASSERVLNQPQHF. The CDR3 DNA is TGTGCCAGCAGTGAGAGAGTCCTCAATCAGCCCCAGCATTTT.

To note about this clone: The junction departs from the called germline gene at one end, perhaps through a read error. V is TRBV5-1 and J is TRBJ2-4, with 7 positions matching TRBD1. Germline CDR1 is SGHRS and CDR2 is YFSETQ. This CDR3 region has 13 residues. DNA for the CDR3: TGCGCCAGCAGCGTAGGGACAGAAAACAGTCAGTACTTC. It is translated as CASSVGTENSQYF.

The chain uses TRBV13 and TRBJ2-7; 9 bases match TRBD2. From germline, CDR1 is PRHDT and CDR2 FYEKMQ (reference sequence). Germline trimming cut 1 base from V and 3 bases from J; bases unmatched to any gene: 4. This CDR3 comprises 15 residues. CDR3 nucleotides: TGTGCCAGCAGCTTAGCCGCTAGCGGGGTCTACGAGCAGTACTTC. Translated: CASSLAASGVYEQYF.

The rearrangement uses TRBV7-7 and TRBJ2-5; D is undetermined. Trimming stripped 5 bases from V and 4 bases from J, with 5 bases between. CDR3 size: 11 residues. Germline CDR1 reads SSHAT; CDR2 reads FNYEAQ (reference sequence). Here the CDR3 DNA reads TGTGCCAGCAGCGGCGGAGAGACCCAGTACTTC. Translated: CASSGGETQYF.

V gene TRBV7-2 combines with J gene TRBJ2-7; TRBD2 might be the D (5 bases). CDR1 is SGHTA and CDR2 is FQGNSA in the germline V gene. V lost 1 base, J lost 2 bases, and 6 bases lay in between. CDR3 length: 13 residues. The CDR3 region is CASSLVGAYEQYF. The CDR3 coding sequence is TGTGCCAGCAGCTTAGTGGGAGCCTACGAGCAGTACTTC.

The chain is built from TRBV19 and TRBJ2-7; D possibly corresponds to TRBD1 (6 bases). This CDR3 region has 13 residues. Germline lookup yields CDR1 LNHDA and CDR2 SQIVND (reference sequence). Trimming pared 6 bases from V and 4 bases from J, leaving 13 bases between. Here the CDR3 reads CASRAGASYEQYF. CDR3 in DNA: TGTGCCAGTAGAGCAGGGGCGAGTTACGAGCAGTACTTC.

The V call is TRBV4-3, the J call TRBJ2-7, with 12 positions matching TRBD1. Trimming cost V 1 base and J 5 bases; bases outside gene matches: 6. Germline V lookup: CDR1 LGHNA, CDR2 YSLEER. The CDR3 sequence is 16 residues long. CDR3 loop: CASSQAGTGGFNEQYF. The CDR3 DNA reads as TGCGCCAGCAGCCAAGCCGGGACAGGGGGCTTTAACGAGCAGTACTTC.

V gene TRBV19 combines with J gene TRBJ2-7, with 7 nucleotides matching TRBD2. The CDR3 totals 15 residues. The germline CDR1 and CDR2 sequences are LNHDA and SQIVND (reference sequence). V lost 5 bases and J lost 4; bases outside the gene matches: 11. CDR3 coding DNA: TGTGCCAGTAGTCCCGCCAGGACTAGTCGATACGAGCAGTACTTC. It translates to CASSPARTSRYEQYF.

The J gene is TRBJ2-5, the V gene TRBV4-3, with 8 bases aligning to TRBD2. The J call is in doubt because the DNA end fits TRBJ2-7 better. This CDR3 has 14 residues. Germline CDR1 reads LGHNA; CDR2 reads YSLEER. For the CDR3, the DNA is TGCGCCAGCAGCCAAATAACTAGCGGCTACGAGCAGTACTTC. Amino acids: CASSQITSGYEQYF.

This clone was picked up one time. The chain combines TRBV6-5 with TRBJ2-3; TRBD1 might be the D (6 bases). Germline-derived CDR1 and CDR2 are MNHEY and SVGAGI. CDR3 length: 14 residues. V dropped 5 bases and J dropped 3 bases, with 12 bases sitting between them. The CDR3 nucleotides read TGTGCCAGCAGTACAGGGTTTTGGACAGATACGCAGTATTTT. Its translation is CASSTGFWTDTQYF.

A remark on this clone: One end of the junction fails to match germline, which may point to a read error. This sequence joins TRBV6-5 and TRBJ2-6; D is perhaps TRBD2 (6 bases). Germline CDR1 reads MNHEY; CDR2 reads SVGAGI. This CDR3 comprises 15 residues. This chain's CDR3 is CASSPSTSGANGLTF. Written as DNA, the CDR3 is TGTGCCAGCAGTCCCTCGACTAGTGGGGCCAACGGCCTGACTTTC.

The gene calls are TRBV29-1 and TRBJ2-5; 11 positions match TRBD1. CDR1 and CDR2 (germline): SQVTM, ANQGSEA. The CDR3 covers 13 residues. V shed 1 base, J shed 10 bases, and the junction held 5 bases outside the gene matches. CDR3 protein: CSVEGTGGTIQYF. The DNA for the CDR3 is TGCAGCGTTGAAGGGACAGGGGGCACTATCCAGTACTTC.

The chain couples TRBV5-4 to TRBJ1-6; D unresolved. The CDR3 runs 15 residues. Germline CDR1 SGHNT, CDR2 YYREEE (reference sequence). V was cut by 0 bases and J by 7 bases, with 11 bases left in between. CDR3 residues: CASSLDGMENSPLHF. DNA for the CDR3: TGTGCCAGCAGCTTGGACGGGATGGAAAATTCACCCCTCCACTTT.

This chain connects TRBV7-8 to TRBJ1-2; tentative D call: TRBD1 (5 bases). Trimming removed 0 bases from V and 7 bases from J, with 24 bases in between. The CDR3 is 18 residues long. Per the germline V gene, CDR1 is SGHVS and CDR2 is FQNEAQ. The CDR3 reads CASSLARGIGAPRGGYTF. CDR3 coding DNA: TGTGCCAGCAGCTTAGCGCGAGGAATAGGGGCTCCCCGTGGTGGCTACACCTTC.

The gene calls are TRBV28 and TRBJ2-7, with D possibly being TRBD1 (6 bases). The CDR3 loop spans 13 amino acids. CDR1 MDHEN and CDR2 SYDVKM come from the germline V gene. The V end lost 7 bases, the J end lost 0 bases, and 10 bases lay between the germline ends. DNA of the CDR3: TGTGCCAGCACCCAACAGGGCTCCTACGAGCAGTACTTC. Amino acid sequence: CASTQQGSYEQYF.